The next 10 T cell receptor beta chains were all read from a single sample in a study of blood T cell repertoires in COVID-19. Here immunoSEQ multiplex PCR was the method, and the copy in TCRdb shows in-frame clones only, minus some. The sample contains roughly 700,000 clones, around 90% of which appear only once. Sequencing input: peripheral blood. The receptors stem from a woman aged 18-29 years with acute or convalescent COVID-19.

This clone was seen more than once but under ten times. The chain carries TRBV5-1 and TRBJ1-1, with 7 bases that match TRBD1. J lost 3 bases, V lost 5 bases, and 7 bases had no gene match. CDR3 length: 14 amino acids. CDR1 and CDR2 from the germline V gene are SGHRS and YFSETQ. As DNA, the CDR3 is TGCGCCAGCAGGGAGGGACAGACGGACACTGAAGCTTTCTTT. It encodes CASREGQTDTEAFF. Full variable domain (outside the CDR3, taken from reference TRBV5-1 and TRBJ1-1): KAGVTQTPRYLIKTRGQQVTLSCSPISGHRSVSWYQQTPGQGLQFLFEYFSETQRNKGNFPGRFSGRQFSNSRSEMNVSTLELGDSALYLCASREGQTDTEAFFGQGTRLTVV.

A word on this clone: The sample carries other DNA sequences with the same CDR3. The rearrangement joins TRBV20-1 to TRBJ2-3, with TRBD1 identical over 7 bases. Germline V gene data show CDR1 as DFQATT and CDR2 as SNEGSKA (reference sequence). The CDR3 contains 11 residues. After removal of 5 bases from V and 8 bases from J, the junction contained 4 bases not matched to a gene. The CDR3 nucleotides read TGCAGTGCTTTAACAGGGGCTACGCAGTATTTT. Amino acid sequence: CSALTGATQYF.

This sequence joins TRBV7-9 and TRBJ2-1, with a weak D call TRBD1 (5 bases). In germline, CDR1 is SEHNR, CDR2 FQNEAQ (reference sequence). This CDR3 contains 19 residues. V was shortened by 2 bases and J by 8 bases, with 28 bases between the two germline ends. The CDR3 loop is CASSLSYLGEDPRWDEQFF. CDR3 nucleotides: TGTGCCAGCAGCTTATCCTATTTAGGGGAAGACCCACGTTGGGATGAGCAGTTCTTC. The full variable domain, with the rest looked up from reference TRBV7-9 and TRBJ2-1, is DTGVSQNPRHKITKRGQNVTFRCDPISEHNRLYWYRQTLGQGPEFLTYFQNEAQLEKSRLLSDRFSAERPKGSFSTLEIQRTEQGDSAMYLCASSLSYLGEDPRWDEQFFGPGTRLTVL.

The gene calls are TRBV9 and TRBJ1-1, with a weak D call TRBD1 (5 bases). The CDR3 has 14 amino acids. The germline V gene has CDR1 SGDLS and CDR2 YYNGEE. V was trimmed by 3 bases and J by 8 bases, leaving 17 bases between them. The CDR3 spells CASSGSTGPDEAFF. The CDR3 bases are TGTGCCAGCAGCGGTAGTACAGGCCCGGACGAAGCTTTCTTT.

The genes are TRBV7-2 and TRBJ1-1; D gene ambiguous. Germline CDR1 reads SGHTA; CDR2 reads FQGNSA. V lost 5 bases, J lost 4 bases, and 14 bases lay in between. CDR3 length equals 14 residues. CDR3 region: CASSPPTGSTEAFF. In DNA form, the CDR3 reads TGTGCCAGCAGCCCACCCACCGGGAGCACTGAAGCTTTCTTT.

The chain couples TRBV6-2 or TRBV6-3 to TRBJ2-1, with 8 bases fitting TRBD1. The CDR3 spans 16 residues. The V segment lost 2 bases and the J segment 2 bases; nucleotides outside the gene matches: 5. Germline values: CDR1 MNHEY, CDR2 SVGEGT. The CDR3 bases are TGTGCCAGCAGTTACGAGGACAGGGCAACCTACAATGAGCAGTTCTTC. Amino acids: CASSYEDRATYNEQFF.

The chain is built from TRBV5-4 and TRBJ1-3; no firm D call. The length of the CDR3 is 12 residues. Looked up from germline, CDR1 is SGHNT and CDR2 is YYREEE (reference sequence). Trimming removed 4 bases from V and 10 bases from J, with 12 bases in between. The CDR3 coding sequence is TGTGCCAGCAGCCCGGACGGGGTTACCATATATTTT. This codes for CASSPDGVTIYF.

The chain has TRBV7-2 and TRBJ2-1, with a tentative D call TRBD2 (5 bases). Germline assignment: CDR1 SGHTA and CDR2 FQGNSA. CDR3 length: 12 amino acids. V was pared by 4 bases and J by 10 bases, with 11 bases between. CDR3 protein: CASSSGGFEQFF. In DNA, the CDR3 is TGTGCCAGCAGCTCTGGAGGCTTCGAGCAGTTCTTC.

This clone was counted between two and nine times. The chain joins TRBV19 to TRBJ1-5, with D uncertain. Per the germline V gene, CDR1 is LNHDA and CDR2 is SQIVND (reference sequence). The CDR3 spans 13 residues. Deletions cut 0 bases from V and 7 bases from J, with 7 bases between. CDR3 region: CASSIDAGQPQHF. In DNA, the CDR3 is TGTGCCAGTAGTATAGACGCTGGCCAGCCCCAGCATTTT.

This chain uses TRBV28 with TRBJ1-5; D is perhaps TRBD1 (5 bases). The CDR3 sequence is 14 residues long. Trimming pared 2 bases from V and 6 bases from J, leaving 11 bases between. In germline, CDR1 is MDHEN, CDR2 SYDVKM. CDR3: CASSLAGVTQPQHF. CDR3 nucleotide sequence: TGTGCCAGCAGTTTAGCGGGGGTAACTCAGCCCCAGCATTTT.